A selection of T cell receptor beta chains follows, all from one sample in a study of blood T cell repertoires in COVID-19. Sequencing used immunoSEQ multiplex PCR; TCRdb keeps in-frame clones, though not all of them. The sample shows more than 150,000 clones, roughly 88% of them seen only once. The material sequenced was peripheral blood. These receptors all stem from an elderly woman with acute or convalescent COVID-19. CDR3s include the opening cysteine and the closing phenylalanine or tryptophan. D genes are given only for firm matches. The listing skips clone size in some rows; elsewhere it reads once, few, many or a size class.

clone_size: -; j_call: TRBJ1-2; v_call: TRBV6-5; d_call: -; cdr3_aa: CASRGTGRLYGYTF; cdr3_nt: TGTGCCAGCAGGGGCACAGGGCGCTTATATGGCTACACCTTC
clone_size: -; j_call: TRBJ2-7; v_call: TRBV5-1; d_call: TRBD1; cdr3_aa: CASSFWDSYEQYF; cdr3_nt: TGCGCCAGCAGCTTCTGGGACAGCTACGAGCAGTACTTC
clone_size: -; j_call: TRBJ1-4; v_call: TRBV15; d_call: TRBD1; cdr3_aa: CATSRDLQGTEKLFF; cdr3_nt: TGTGCCACCAGCAGGGATCTACAGGGGACTGAAAAACTGTTTTTT
clone_size: -; j_call: TRBJ2-1; v_call: TRBV24-1; d_call: -; cdr3_aa: CATSALDTSSYNEQFF; cdr3_nt: TGTGCCACCAGTGCCTTAGACACGAGCTCCTACAATGAGCAGTTCTTC
clone_size: -; j_call: TRBJ1-4; v_call: TRBV6-5; d_call: -; cdr3_aa: CASRSGPLNEKLFF; cdr3_nt: TGTGCCAGCAGGAGCGGACCCCTCAATGAAAAACTGTTTTTT
clone_size: few; j_call: TRBJ1-4; v_call: TRBV5-4; d_call: -; cdr3_aa: CASSPGGHIESGEKLFF; cdr3_nt: TGTGCCAGCAGCCCGGGGGGGCATATTGAATCGGGTGAAAAACTGTTTTTT
clone_size: -; j_call: TRBJ1-6; v_call: TRBV6-5; d_call: -; cdr3_aa: CASSYGVSPLHF; cdr3_nt: TGTGCCAGCAGTTATGGAGTTTCACCCCTCCACTTT
clone_size: -; j_call: TRBJ2-3; v_call: TRBV30; d_call: -; cdr3_aa: CAWSVYRGLADTQYF; cdr3_nt: TGTGCCTGGAGTGTATATCGGGGACTGGCAGATACGCAGTATTTT
clone_size: once; j_call: TRBJ2-7; v_call: TRBV6-6; d_call: -; cdr3_aa: CASSTHYYEQYF; cdr3_nt: TGTGCCAGCAGTACACATTACTACGAGCAGTACTTC
clone_size: -; j_call: TRBJ2-1; v_call: TRBV19; d_call: -; cdr3_aa: CASSINARVTYNEQFF; cdr3_nt: TGTGCCAGTAGTATCAATGCCAGGGTCACCTACAATGAGCAGTTCTTC
clone_size: -; j_call: TRBJ2-3; v_call: TRBV4-1; d_call: TRBD1; cdr3_aa: CASSQDPQGASDTQYF; cdr3_nt: TGCGCCAGCAGCCAAGATCCACAGGGGGCATCGGATACGCAGTATTTT
clone_size: -; j_call: TRBJ1-2; v_call: TRBV30; d_call: TRBD1; cdr3_aa: CAWSVNRGQNGYTF; cdr3_nt: TGTGCCTGGAGTGTAAACAGGGGGCAGAATGGCTACACCTTC
clone_size: -; j_call: TRBJ2-7; v_call: TRBV18; d_call: -; cdr3_aa: CASSPTLADRDEQYF; cdr3_nt: TGTGCCAGCTCACCTACCTTAGCGGACCGCGACGAGCAGTACTTC
clone_size: many; j_call: TRBJ2-2; v_call: TRBV7-9; d_call: -; cdr3_aa: CASSPPFTGELFF; cdr3_nt: TGTGCCAGCAGCCCCCCCTTCACCGGGGAGCTGTTTTTT
clone_size: few; j_call: TRBJ2-7; v_call: TRBV7-8; d_call: TRBD2; cdr3_aa: CASSSVGRESIHEQYF; cdr3_nt: TGTGCCAGCAGCTCGGTGGGGCGGGAGTCTATCCACGAGCAGTACTTC
clone_size: -; j_call: TRBJ1-4; v_call: TRBV2; d_call: TRBD1; cdr3_aa: CASSVAGQPNEKLFF; cdr3_nt: TGTGCCAGCAGTGTGGCGGGACAGCCTAATGAAAAACTGTTTTTT
clone_size: -; j_call: TRBJ1-1; v_call: TRBV6-1; d_call: -; cdr3_aa: CASSEGWRFEAFF; cdr3_nt: TGTGCCAGCAGTGAAGGGTGGAGGTTTGAAGCTTTCTTT
clone_size: -; j_call: TRBJ1-1; v_call: TRBV4-3; d_call: -; cdr3_aa: CASSLQIQNTEAFF; cdr3_nt: TGCGCCAGCAGCCTCCAGATTCAGAACACTGAAGCTTTCTTT
clone_size: few; j_call: TRBJ1-4; v_call: TRBV5-1; d_call: TRBD1; cdr3_aa: CASSGSDRGNEKLFF; cdr3_nt: TGCGCCAGCAGCGGATCGGACAGGGGGAATGAAAAACTGTTTTTT
clone_size: -; j_call: TRBJ1-1; v_call: TRBV15; d_call: -; cdr3_aa: CATHHSYESTEAFF; cdr3_nt: TGTGCCACCCATCACAGTTATGAATCCACTGAAGCTTTCTTT
clone_size: -; j_call: TRBJ2-5; v_call: TRBV5-4; d_call: -; cdr3_aa: CASSSGPGNNGETQYF; cdr3_nt: TGTGCCAGCAGCTCTGGTCCGGGGAATAACGGAGAGACCCAGTACTTC
clone_size: -; j_call: TRBJ2-7; v_call: TRBV7-2; d_call: TRBD2; cdr3_aa: CASSLGRGGYEQYF; cdr3_nt: TGTGCCAGCAGCTTAGGGCGGGGGGGGTACGAGCAGTACTTC
clone_size: -; j_call: TRBJ1-1; v_call: TRBV5-1; d_call: TRBD1; cdr3_aa: CASSWGQLNTEAFF; cdr3_nt: TGCGCCAGCAGCTGGGGACAGCTGAACACTGAAGCTTTCTTT
clone_size: -; j_call: TRBJ2-5; v_call: TRBV11-3; d_call: -; cdr3_aa: CASSLGVGPGETQYF; cdr3_nt: TGTGCCAGCAGCTTAGGGGTGGGGCCGGGTGAGACCCAGTACTTC
clone_size: once; j_call: TRBJ2-5; v_call: TRBV9; d_call: TRBD2; cdr3_aa: CASSVGLAGEWETQYF; cdr3_nt: TGTGCCAGCAGCGTAGGGTTAGCGGGAGAATGGGAGACCCAGTACTTC
clone_size: -; j_call: TRBJ2-2; v_call: TRBV18; d_call: -; cdr3_aa: CASSPRLRQGNTGELFF; cdr3_nt: TGTGCCAGCTCACCACGGTTAAGGCAGGGGAACACCGGGGAGCTGTTTTTT
clone_size: -; j_call: TRBJ2-2; v_call: TRBV5-4; d_call: TRBD2; cdr3_aa: CASSLAGGRSGELFF; cdr3_nt: TGTGCCAGCAGCTTAGCGGGGGGGCGAAGCGGGGAGCTGTTTTTT
clone_size: -; j_call: TRBJ2-5; v_call: TRBV2; d_call: -; cdr3_aa: CASRGRRVQETQYF; cdr3_nt: TGTGCCAGCAGGGGGAGAAGAGTCCAAGAGACCCAGTACTTC
clone_size: -; j_call: TRBJ2-7; v_call: TRBV27; d_call: -; cdr3_aa: CASSPAGYEQYF; cdr3_nt: TGTGCCAGCAGTCCCGCAGGGTACGAGCAGTACTTC
clone_size: -; j_call: TRBJ2-7; v_call: TRBV15; d_call: -; cdr3_aa: CATSRDQGRVVEQYF; cdr3_nt: TGTGCCACCAGCAGAGACCAGGGGAGGGTGGTCGAGCAGTACTTC
clone_size: -; j_call: TRBJ2-3; v_call: TRBV5-1; d_call: TRBD2; cdr3_aa: CASTSSGGAQNTQYF; cdr3_nt: TGCGCCAGCACCTCCAGCGGGGGTGCACAGAATACGCAGTATTTT
clone_size: -; j_call: TRBJ1-1; v_call: TRBV3-1/TRBV3-2; d_call: TRBD1; cdr3_aa: CASSSGTGFTEAFF; cdr3_nt: TGTGCCAGCAGCTCCGGGACAGGGTTCACTGAAGCTTTCTTT
clone_size: many; j_call: TRBJ2-5; v_call: TRBV18; d_call: TRBD2; cdr3_aa: CASSPSWLAGEETQYF; cdr3_nt: TGTGCCAGCTCACCATCTTGGCTAGCGGGAGAAGAGACCCAGTACTTC
clone_size: -; j_call: TRBJ1-3; v_call: TRBV7-2; d_call: -; cdr3_aa: CASSLVRVGGNTIYF; cdr3_nt: TGTGCCAGCAGCTTAGTCAGGGTAGGAGGAAACACCATATATTTT
clone_size: once; j_call: TRBJ2-7; v_call: TRBV6-6; d_call: TRBD1; cdr3_aa: CASSPGQGTSYEQYF; cdr3_nt: TGTGCCAGCAGCCCGGGACAGGGGACATCCTACGAGCAGTACTTC
clone_size: -; j_call: TRBJ2-2; v_call: TRBV7-2; d_call: TRBD2; cdr3_aa: CASSRTSGGITGELFF; cdr3_nt: TGTGCCAGCAGCCGGACTAGCGGGGGTATCACCGGGGAGCTGTTTTTT
clone_size: -; j_call: TRBJ2-7; v_call: TRBV10-3; d_call: TRBD2; cdr3_aa: CAISESGGRSYEQYF; cdr3_nt: TGTGCCATCAGTGAGTCAGGCGGGAGATCCTACGAGCAGTACTTC
clone_size: -; j_call: TRBJ2-3; v_call: TRBV6-2/TRBV6-3; d_call: -; cdr3_aa: CASSSADTQYF; cdr3_nt: TGTGCCAGCAGTTCCGCGGATACGCAGTATTTT
clone_size: -; j_call: TRBJ2-5; v_call: TRBV5-1; d_call: -; cdr3_aa: CASSLEGVETQYF; cdr3_nt: TGCGCCAGCAGCTTGGAAGGGGTAGAGACCCAGTACTTC
clone_size: -; j_call: TRBJ1-5; v_call: TRBV6-1; d_call: -; cdr3_aa: CASSETQAPNEPQHF; cdr3_nt: TGTGCCAGCAGTGAAACGCAGGCGCCTAACGAGCCCCAGCATTTT
clone_size: -; j_call: TRBJ2-5; v_call: TRBV6-5; d_call: -; cdr3_aa: CASSYSTETQYF; cdr3_nt: TGTGCCAGCAGTTACTCGACTGAGACCCAGTACTTC
clone_size: -; j_call: TRBJ2-2; v_call: TRBV5-6; d_call: TRBD1; cdr3_aa: CASLEHGTARTGELFF; cdr3_nt: TGTGCCAGCCTCGAGCACGGGACAGCCAGGACCGGGGAGCTGTTTTTT
clone_size: few; j_call: TRBJ2-5; v_call: TRBV5-1; d_call: TRBD2; cdr3_aa: CASSLEWGGRETQYF; cdr3_nt: TGCGCCAGCAGCTTGGAGTGGGGGGGACGAGAGACCCAGTACTTC
clone_size: -; j_call: TRBJ1-2; v_call: TRBV30; d_call: TRBD1; cdr3_aa: CAGLPGQGGVGGGYTF; cdr3_nt: TGTGCCGGCCTACCGGGACAGGGTGGCGTAGGCGGTGGCTACACCTTC
clone_size: -; j_call: TRBJ2-7; v_call: TRBV30; d_call: TRBD2; cdr3_aa: CAWSVERGSYEQYF; cdr3_nt: TGTGCCTGGAGTGTAGAGCGGGGGTCCTACGAGCAGTACTTC
clone_size: -; j_call: TRBJ2-7; v_call: TRBV10-3; d_call: -; cdr3_aa: CAISESLGHLTPVYF; cdr3_nt: TGTGCCATCAGTGAGTCTCTTGGACACCTTACCCCGGTTTACTTC